A selection of T cell receptor beta chains follows, all from one sample in a study of cytomegalovirus exposure and HLA in healthy donors. The assay was immunoSEQ multiplex PCR, and TCRdb's table has in-frame clones only and misses some. The sample contains tens of thousands of clones, 70% to 85% of which appear only once. Material: PBMCs. The origin of the receptors is a man between 25 and 39 years old in good health and CMV-seronegative. Each CDR3 is given with its conserved first and last residue. Fields, in order: D gene, V gene, clone size, J gene, CDR3 DNA, CDR3 protein. D genes are given only for firm matches. A clone size is listed for some rows: how often the clone was seen (once, few, many), or a class if it is expanded.

TRBD1	TRBV4-2	-	TRBJ2-4	TGTGCCAGCAGCCAGGCTGCCGGGACAGGGGGCGAGGGCATTCAGTACTTC	CASSQAAGTGGEGIQYF
TRBD1	TRBV30	-	TRBJ2-7	TGTGCCTGCAAAGACAGGGGTAAGCTCTCCTACGAGCAGTACTTC	CACKDRGKLSYEQYF
-	TRBV29-1	-	TRBJ2-7	TGCAGCGTTGGCAGGGGTCGGATCGAGCAGTACTTC	CSVGRGRIEQYF
-	TRBV6-6	-	TRBJ1-5	TGTGCCAGCAGCCGAGTATGGGGGGAGGGAGGAGCCCAGCATTTT	CASSRVWGEGGAQHF
TRBD2	TRBV5-4	-	TRBJ2-1	TGTGCCAGCAGCTCTATGACTAGCGGGAGATTCAATGAGCAGTTCTTC	CASSSMTSGRFNEQFF
TRBD1	TRBV5-1	-	TRBJ2-5	TGCGCCAGCAGCTACCAGACAGGGGAGGAGACCCAGTACTTC	CASSYQTGEETQYF
TRBD1	TRBV9	-	TRBJ2-1	TGTGCCAGCAGGGGACAGTACAATGAGCAGTTCTTC	CASRGQYNEQFF
-	TRBV27	-	TRBJ2-3	TGTGCCAGCAGTGACTCCAGGGAAAGCACAGATACGCAGTATTTT	CASSDSRESTDTQYF
TRBD2	TRBV6-8	-	TRBJ2-3	TGTGCCAGCACCCCTAGCGGGGGGCCCACAGATACGCAGTATTTT	CASTPSGGPTDTQYF
-	TRBV7-9	-	TRBJ2-1	TGTGCCAGCGGTTCCGGGACACCTTACAATGAGCAGTTCTTC	CASGSGTPYNEQFF
-	TRBV6-6	few	TRBJ2-7	TGTGCCAGCAGTTCTAGATCGTACGAGCAGTACTTC	CASSSRSYEQYF
-	TRBV5-1	-	TRBJ2-7	TGCGCCAGCAGCTTGCTCGGGACTCCAGCCTACGAGCAGTACTTC	CASSLLGTPAYEQYF
TRBD1	TRBV4-1	-	TRBJ2-7	TGCGCCAGCAGCCAGGGCTTAGGGACAGGGGGCTGGGAGCAGTACTTC	CASSQGLGTGGWEQYF
TRBD2	TRBV4-3	-	TRBJ2-2	TGCGCCAGCAGCCAAGATGGGAGCGGGAGTTGGACCGGGGAGCTGTTTTTT	CASSQDGSGSWTGELFF
-	TRBV5-1	few	TRBJ2-7	TGCGCCACTTCAGGTGACTCCTACGAGCAGTACTTC	CATSGDSYEQYF
-	TRBV6-1	once	TRBJ2-7	TGTGCCAGCAGTGAAAGGGACTTCTCCTACGAGCAGTACTTC	CASSERDFSYEQYF
TRBD2	TRBV4-1	-	TRBJ2-3	TGCGCCAGCAGCCAAGTTGGAGCGGGGTTCGATACGCAGTATTTT	CASSQVGAGFDTQYF
TRBD2	TRBV27	-	TRBJ2-1	TGTGCCAGCAGTTTAGCCATACTAGCGGGGGAATTCAATGAGCAGTTCTTC	CASSLAILAGEFNEQFF
TRBD1	TRBV7-2	-	TRBJ2-1	TGTGCCAGCAGCTCAACAAACCACCCCCTGACAGGGCGCAATGAGCAGTTCTTC	CASSSTNHPLTGRNEQFF
TRBD1	TRBV5-6	-	TRBJ2-7	TGTGCCAGCAGCCCCGGGACAGGGGGATCCTACGAGCAGTACTTC	CASSPGTGGSYEQYF
TRBD2	TRBV28	-	TRBJ2-7	TGTGCCAGCAGTTTGACTAGCGGATACGAGCAGTACTTC	CASSLTSGYEQYF
-	TRBV5-1	-	TRBJ2-7	TGCGCCAGCAGCTTGGACGTGGGGCTCGAGCAGTACTTC	CASSLDVGLEQYF
TRBD2	TRBV6-1	-	TRBJ2-4	TGTGCCAGCAGTGAAGCGCTCGGGGGGGCCAAAAACATTCAGTACTTC	CASSEALGGAKNIQYF
-	TRBV28	-	TRBJ1-3	TGTGCCAGCAGTTCTGCTGGAGCGCAAAACTCTGGAAACACCATATATTTT	CASSSAGAQNSGNTIYF
TRBD2	TRBV7-2	-	TRBJ2-7	TGTGCCAGCAGCTTAGAACTAGCGGGAGGCTACGAGCAGTACTTC	CASSLELAGGYEQYF
-	TRBV18	-	TRBJ1-1	TGTGCCAGCTCACCCGATTCATCTATGAACACTGAAGCTTTCTTT	CASSPDSSMNTEAFF
TRBD1	TRBV5-6	-	TRBJ2-7	TGTGCCAGCAGCTTGAAGGGACAGGGGTGGAACGAGCAGTACTTC	CASSLKGQGWNEQYF
TRBD1	TRBV5-5	-	TRBJ1-5	TGTGCCAGCAGCGAGATTCCGGGACAGGGGGGAGCCCAGCATTTT	CASSEIPGQGGAQHF
TRBD2	TRBV11-2	-	TRBJ2-3	TGTGCCAGCAGCATTAGCGGGGGGATCACAGATACGCAGTATTTT	CASSISGGITDTQYF
-	TRBV11-3	-	TRBJ1-2	TGTGCCAGCAGCTCCCGACAGCTCTCTCTGGGTGGCTACACCTTC	CASSSRQLSLGGYTF
TRBD1	TRBV4-2	once	TRBJ1-4	TGTGCCAGCAGCCAAGATCTTGGACAGGGGTCAGAAAAACTGTTTTTT	CASSQDLGQGSEKLFF
TRBD1	TRBV7-8	-	TRBJ2-7	TGTGCCACCATACAGGGGGCGATGTCCTACGAGCAGTACTTC	CATIQGAMSYEQYF
-	TRBV19	-	TRBJ1-1	TGTGCCAGTAGTATCGGGGTTCGGGCGAGCACTGAAGCTTTCTTT	CASSIGVRASTEAFF
-	TRBV7-2	-	TRBJ1-5	TGTGCCAGCAGCTTAAGCCATATTAGCAATCAGCCCCAGCATTTT	CASSLSHISNQPQHF